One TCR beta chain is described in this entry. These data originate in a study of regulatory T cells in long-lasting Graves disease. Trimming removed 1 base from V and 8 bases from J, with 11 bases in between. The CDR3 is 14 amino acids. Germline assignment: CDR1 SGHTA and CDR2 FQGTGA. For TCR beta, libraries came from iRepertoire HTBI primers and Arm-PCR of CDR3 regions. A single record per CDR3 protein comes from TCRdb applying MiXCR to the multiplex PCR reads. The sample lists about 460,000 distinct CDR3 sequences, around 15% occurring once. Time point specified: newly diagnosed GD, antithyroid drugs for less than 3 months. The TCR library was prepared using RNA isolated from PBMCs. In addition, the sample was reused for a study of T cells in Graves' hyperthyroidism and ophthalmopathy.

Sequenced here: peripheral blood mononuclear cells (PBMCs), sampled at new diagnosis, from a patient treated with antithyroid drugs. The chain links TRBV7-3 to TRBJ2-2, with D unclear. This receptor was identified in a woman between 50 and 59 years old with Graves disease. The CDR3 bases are TGTGCCAGCAGCTTAAAGTCCTTGCGGGGGGAGCTGTTTTTT. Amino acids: CASSLKSLRGELFF.